This TCR beta chain was identified during a study of post-analysis software for immune sequencing data. Study-level findings and limits: Among four or five TRBV segments more frequent in patients than controls were TRBV5-6, TRBV5-1 and TRBV20-1.

Unique molecular identifiers had been added to the TCR beta cDNA libraries. Each CDR3 protein is one row after TCRdb ran MiXCR on the PCR reads. The sample lists about 430,000 distinct CDR3 sequences; roughly 40% were seen once. With regard to this clonotype: Its specificity is not known.

The CDR3 totals 12 residues. The V end lost 6 bases, the J end lost 2 bases, and 6 bases lay between the germline ends. Germline V gene sequence: CDR1 SNHLY, CDR2 FYNNEI. The sample consisted of blood. This TCR derives from a girl aged 2-10 years with multiple sclerosis. The gene calls are TRBV2 and TRBJ2-3; D unresolved. This CDR3 reads CASRVLTDTQYF. In nucleotides, the CDR3 is TGTGCCAGCAGAGTCCTCACAGATACGCAGTATTTT.